The 6 T cell receptor beta chains given below trace back to one sample, sequenced in a study of T cells in Graves' hyperthyroidism and ophthalmopathy. Researchers took RNA transcripts and amplified the TCR beta CDR3 regions from them. TCR CDR3 underwent first-round RT-PCR with the HTBI primer set. One entry per CDR3 protein, called by TCRdb with MiXCR from the multiplex PCR reads. The table records 640,000 or so distinct CDR3 sequences, around 15% of them present only once. The source material was blood. These receptors all stem from a woman in her forties with Graves' ophthalmopathy.

This clonotype was seen ten or more times. The genes are TRBV20-1 and TRBJ2-5; D may match TRBD1 or TRBD2 (5 bases each). This CDR3 comprises 11 residues. From germline, CDR1 is DFQATT and CDR2 SNEGSKA (reference sequence). Trimming stripped 6 bases from V and 5 bases from J, with 10 bases between. CDR3 region: CSAMRGETQYF. CDR3 coding DNA: TGCAGTGCCATGAGGGGTGAGACCCAGTACTTC.

This clonotype was detected ten times or more. This CDR3 reads CASSPRLEAYEQYF. CDR3 bases: TGTGCCAGCAGTCCCCGACTAGAAGCCTACGAGCAGTACTTC. The chain links TRBV27 to TRBJ2-7, with D perhaps matching TRBD2 (6 bases). V lost 5 bases and J lost 2, with 13 bases in between. The CDR3 totals 14 residues. CDR1 and CDR2 (germline): MNHEY, SMNVEV (reference sequence).

This clonotype showed up many times. The V call is TRBV7-2, the J call TRBJ1-1, with D maybe TRBD1 (5 bases). CDR3 length equals 15 residues. Germline V gene sequence: CDR1 SGHTA, CDR2 FQGNSA. Trimming shortened V by 0 bases and J by 3 bases, and 11 bases separated the two germline ends. The CDR3 DNA is TGTGCCAGCAGCTTAGCGCTAGCCAGGGACACTGAAGCTTTCTTT. It yields the protein CASSLALARDTEAFF.

This clonotype has ten or more counts. J is TRBJ1-2 and V is TRBV28; 9 nucleotides match TRBD1. Germline V gene data show CDR1 as MDHEN and CDR2 as SYDVKM. V dropped 5 bases and J dropped 4; count of bases not matched to a gene: 8. CDR3 length: 15 amino acids. For the CDR3, the DNA is TGTGCCAGCAGTCCGGACAGGGGAGGAAGCTATGGCTACACCTTC. Translated: CASSPDRGGSYGYTF.

This clonotype appeared a few times. The J gene is TRBJ1-1, the V gene TRBV28, with 9 positions matching TRBD1. Trimming removed 3 bases from V and 5 bases from J; junction bases left unmatched: 16. The germline CDR1 and CDR2 sequences are MDHEN and SYDVKM. This CDR3 spans 18 amino acids. CDR3 in DNA: TGTGCCAGCAGTTTGGGGGATTGGGATACAGGGGGCCGGACTGAAGCTTTCTTT. It encodes CASSLGDWDTGGRTEAFF. Looking up the rest from reference TRBV28 and TRBJ1-1 gives the full variable domain: DVKVTQSSRYLVKRTGEKVFLECVQDMDHENMFWYRQDPGLGLRLIYFSYDVKMKEKGDIPEGYSVSREKKERFSLILESASTNQTSMYLCASSLGDWDTGGRTEAFFGQGTRLTVV.

In this sample, this clonotype turned up many times. The V call is TRBV30, the J call TRBJ1-1; D not certain. The germline V and J ends were trimmed by 4 bases and 3 bases, with 12 bases remaining between them. This CDR3 contains 13 residues. Germline-derived CDR1 and CDR2 are GTSNPN and SVGIG (reference sequence). DNA for the CDR3: TGTGCCTGGAATCGGGGTTGGGACACTGAAGCTTTCTTT. This translates into CAWNRGWDTEAFF.